The 7 T cell receptor beta chains listed next were all sequenced from one sample in a study of T cell repertoires in cytomegalovirus infection (dated by TCRdb to between 2019 and 2020). Antigens for these TCRs are unknown. The treatment or condition label of this sample denotes: in vitro stimulation with specific CMV peptide epitopes to enrich CMV-specific T cells. Sequencing took place on an Illumina HiSeq 1500. TCRdb's own reprocessing of the public reads used fastp at Q25 and MiXCR and kept productive beta chains. One record per CDR3 amino acid sequence lists the most common genes and DNA. The sample records roughly 800,000 distinct CDR3 sequences, about 27% of which are singletons. The ten biggest clones cover under 15% of the sample. The material was cultured CD8+ T cells from PBMCs, obtained from culture after CMV antigen stimulation. Receptor source: a human donor in good health (CMV status not recorded). Some clones in this sample may be carry-over from other donors' samples.

This clonotype was counted between two and nine times. The chain employs TRBV12-3 or TRBV12-4 and TRBJ1-6; D unclear. The CDR3 totals 13 residues. V was clipped by 2 bases and J by 8 bases, with 7 bases between them. CDR3 coding DNA: TGTGCCAGCAGTTTATCGTCGTATTCACCCCTCCACTTT. It yields the protein CASSLSSYSPLHF.

This clonotype was observed at least ten times. This chain uses TRBV7-2 with TRBJ1-2; a weak D match, TRBD1 (5 bases). CDR1 is SGHTA and CDR2 is FQGNSA in the germline V gene. Between the trimmed V and J ends, which lost 6 bases and 2 bases, there was a span of 13 bases. This CDR3 is built from 14 residues. The CDR3, as DNA: TGTGCCAGCAGGTTTAAGACAGACAACTATGGCTACACCTTC. It specifies CASRFKTDNYGYTF.

This sequence joins TRBV15 and TRBJ1-5; tentatively, D is TRBD1 (6 bases). V shed 5 bases and J shed 5 bases, with 16 bases lying between them. Germline V gene sequence: CDR1 LNHNV, CDR2 YYDKDF (reference sequence). This CDR3 has 15 residues. This CDR3 reads CATSDGQTLDQPQHF. CDR3 DNA sequence: TGTGCCACCAGCGACGGACAGACACTTGATCAGCCCCAGCATTTT. The variable domain in full, completed from reference TRBV15 and TRBJ1-5, reads DAMVIQNPRYQVTQFGKPVTLSCSQTLNHNVMYWYQQKSSQAPKLLFHYYDKDFNNEADTPDNFQSRRPNTSFCFLDIRSPGLGDTAMYLCATSDGQTLDQPQHFGDGTRLSIL.

This chain joins TRBV20-1 and TRBJ2-2, with a weak D call TRBD2 (5 bases). CDR3 length equals 17 residues. CDR1 is DFQATT, CDR2 SNEGSKA, per germline (reference sequence). Trimming left V 0 bases short and J 4 bases short, with 18 bases between. CDR3 loop: CSARDRETRSSTGELFF. The CDR3 bases are TGCAGTGCTAGAGATAGGGAAACTAGATCGTCCACCGGGGAGCTGTTTTTT.

The table lists this clonotype with many counts. J is TRBJ2-1 and V is TRBV25-1; TRBD2 matches 10 bases. This CDR3 has 17 residues. Germline values: CDR1 MGHDK, CDR2 SYGVNS. With 8 bases clipped from V and 0 bases from J, the junction kept 10 bases outside the gene matches. The chain's CDR3 is CASSELRLAGSYNEQFF. The CDR3 coding sequence is TGTGCCAGCTCCGAACTCCGACTAGCGGGCTCCTACAATGAGCAGTTCTTC.

The rearrangement links TRBV20-1 to TRBJ1-2, with D unresolved. The CDR3 loop spans 12 amino acids. CDR1 and CDR2 from the germline V gene are DFQATT and SNEGSKA (reference sequence). Trimming shortened V by 1 base and J by 3 bases, and 6 bases separated the two germline ends. CDR3 sequence reads: CSARGRHYGYTF. In DNA form, the CDR3 reads TGCAGTGCTAGAGGAAGACACTATGGCTACACCTTC.

Only a few counts were recorded for this clonotype. The chain carries TRBV6-1 and TRBJ2-2; D not certain. V lost 1 base, J lost 6 bases, and 6 bases lay in between. The CDR3 has 13 amino acids. In germline, CDR1 is MNHNS, CDR2 SASEGT. CDR3 coding DNA: TGTGCCAGCAGTGAAGACAGCCCCGGGGAGCTGTTTTTT. Its translation: CASSEDSPGELFF.